The next 27 T cell receptor beta chains were all read from a single sample in a study of blood T cell repertoires in COVID-19. Method: immunoSEQ multiplex PCR; TCRdb's copy keeps in-frame clones and lacks some. The sample lists 150,000 to 200,000 clones, approximately 85% occurring once. The specimen was peripheral blood. Receptor source: a man aged 60 to 69 who had recovered from COVID-19.

This clone has only one observation. This chain joins TRBV9 and TRBJ2-2; 10 bases map to TRBD1. The J segment lost 7 bases and the V segment lost 4 bases, leaving 10 bases of the junction unmatched. This CDR3 is 16 amino acids long. In germline, CDR1 is SGDLS, CDR2 YYNGEE. The DNA for the CDR3 is TGTGCCAGCAGCCCTGGACAGGGGGATTGGAGCGGGGAGCTGTTTTTT. Amino acids: CASSPGQGDWSGELFF.

For the CDR3, the DNA is TGCGCCAGCAGCGTAGGGGACAGGGGTTACGCAACTAATGAAAAACTGTTTTTT. It specifies CASSVGDRGYATNEKLFF. V and J are TRBV5-1 and TRBJ1-4; 10 nucleotides align to TRBD1. The germline CDR1 and CDR2 sequences are SGHRS and YFSETQ. Losses at the gene ends were 4 bases for V and 0 bases for J; bases not matched to a gene: 9. The CDR3 is 18 amino acids.

CDR3 loop: CASSPTTPGADTQYF. In DNA form, the CDR3 reads TGTGCCAGCTCACCGACAACTCCCGGGGCAGATACGCAGTATTTT. The chain links TRBV18 to TRBJ2-3, with D tentatively TRBD2 (5 bases). CDR1 and CDR2 from the germline V gene are KGHSH and LQKENI. Trimming stripped 3 bases from V and 4 bases from J, with 14 bases between. The CDR3 has 15 amino acids. Combining the CDR3 with reference TRBV18 and TRBJ2-3 gives the whole variable domain NAGVMQNPRHLVRRRGQEARLRCSPMKGHSHVYWYRQLPEEGLKFMVYLQKENIIDESGMPKERFSAEFPKEGPSILRIQQVVRGDSAAYFCASSPTTPGADTQYFGPGTRLTVL.

J is TRBJ2-2 and V is TRBV6-4, with D maybe TRBD1 (6 bases). V was cut by 6 bases and J by 2 bases, with 13 bases left in between. The CDR3 extends over 15 amino acids. CDR1 MRHNA and CDR2 SNTAGT come from the germline V gene. CDR3 nucleotide sequence: TGTGCCAGCAGCGCCACAGGGTTTAACACCGGGGAGCTGTTTTTT. Its protein is CASSATGFNTGELFF.

The chain uses TRBV15 and TRBJ1-1, with D possibly TRBD1 on 6 matching bases. This CDR3 is 17 amino acids long. With 2 bases removed from V and 2 bases from J, the gap between germline ends came to 18 bases. The V gene's germline CDR1 is LNHNV and CDR2 YYDKDF (reference sequence). CDR3 sequence reads: CATSRPRDTNTNTEAFF. As DNA, the CDR3 is TGTGCCACCAGCAGACCCCGGGACACAAACACTAACACTGAAGCTTTCTTT.

The V call is TRBV19, the J call TRBJ1-6; no definite D call. The CDR3 extends over 14 amino acids. Trimming cost V 7 bases and J 9 bases, with 16 bases left between them. Germline V gene data show CDR1 as LNHDA and CDR2 as SQIVND (reference sequence). The CDR3 sequence: CASTPSVSASPLHF. For the CDR3, the DNA is TGTGCCAGTACCCCGAGCGTGAGTGCTTCACCCCTCCACTTT.

The chain carries TRBV6-5 and TRBJ1-1, with 7 bases identical to TRBD1. V was clipped by 2 bases and J by 2 bases; unmatched bases: 5. Germline V gives CDR1 MNHEY, CDR2 SVGAGI. The CDR3 has 15 residues. The CDR3 coding sequence is TGTGCCAGCAGTTACCGTGGACAGGCCAACACTGAAGCTTTCTTT. Translating gives CASSYRGQANTEAFF.

The CDR3 protein is CASSLDQGQPQHF. The CDR3, as DNA: TGTGCCAGCAGCTTGGACCAGGGGCAGCCCCAGCATTTT. The chain employs TRBV5-4 and TRBJ1-5; possibly TRBD1 for D (6 bases). Trimming shortened V by 0 bases and J by 7 bases, and 8 bases separated the two germline ends. The germline V gene encodes CDR1 SGHNT and CDR2 YYREEE (reference sequence). The CDR3 length is 13 residues.

J is TRBJ1-1 and V is TRBV18; D is undetermined. CDR3 length equals 14 residues. Trimming cost V 5 bases and J 1 base, with 11 bases left between them. Germline CDR1 and CDR2: KGHSH and LQKENI. For the CDR3, the DNA is TGTGCCAGCTCAGCAACAAGTACGAACACTGAAGCTTTCTTT. This encodes CASSATSTNTEAFF.

V and J are TRBV6-5 and TRBJ2-5, with TRBD1 as a possible D gene (6 bases). CDR1 and CDR2 (germline): MNHEY, SVGAGI. This CDR3 has 14 residues. V was shortened by 6 bases and J by 3 bases, with 14 bases between the two germline ends. The CDR3 region has the DNA TGTGCCAGCAGCCGGAATGGGGGCGAAGAGACCCAGTACTTC. Amino acid sequence: CASSRNGGEETQYF.

This clone has just one count. J is TRBJ2-7 and V is TRBV4-2, with a weak D call TRBD1 (6 bases). Trimming removed 4 bases at V and 0 bases at J, with 13 bases between. The CDR3 contains 15 residues. Germline assignment: CDR1 LGHNA and CDR2 YNFKEQ. The CDR3 DNA follows: TGTGCCAGCAGCCGAACGGTGACAGGCTCCTACGAGCAGTACTTC. Amino acids: CASSRTVTGSYEQYF.

The chain links TRBV5-1 to TRBJ1-2, with 8 bases fitting TRBD1. This CDR3 is 14 amino acids long. Trimming at V came to 2 bases and at J to 8 bases, leaving 8 bases not matched to a gene. The germline gives CDR1 SGHRS, CDR2 YFSETQ. The CDR3 here is CASSFLQGTGGYTF. The DNA of the CDR3 is TGCGCCAGCAGCTTTTTACAGGGGACAGGAGGCTACACCTTC. The full variable domain, with the rest looked up from reference TRBV5-1 and TRBJ1-2, is KAGVTQTPRYLIKTRGQQVTLSCSPISGHRSVSWYQQTPGQGLQFLFEYFSETQRNKGNFPGRFSGRQFSNSRSEMNVSTLELGDSALYLCASSFLQGTGGYTFGSGTRLTVV.

This chain connects TRBV19 to TRBJ2-7; 7 bases line up with TRBD1. V lost 10 bases, J lost 4 bases, and 10 bases stayed unmatched. The CDR3 runs 13 residues. CDR1 is LNHDA and CDR2 is SQIVND in the germline V gene (reference sequence). Here the CDR3 reads CATQGDNRYEQYF. CDR3 nucleotides: TGTGCCACCCAGGGGGACAACCGGTACGAGCAGTACTTC.

The chain has TRBV9 and TRBJ1-1; 7 positions agree with TRBD1. This CDR3 region has 15 residues. J was trimmed by 4 bases and V by 0 bases; bases with no gene match: 6. Germline CDR1 SGDLS, CDR2 YYNGEE. The CDR3: CASSVGDSWSTEAFF. CDR3 nucleotides: TGTGCCAGCAGCGTAGGGGACAGTTGGAGCACTGAAGCTTTCTTT.

The V call is TRBV11-2, the J call TRBJ1-2, with 7 bases that match TRBD1. Germline CDR1 is SGHAT and CDR2 is FQNNGV. The CDR3 spans 14 residues. J gave up 6 bases and V 3 bases, and 7 bases lay outside the gene matches. CDR3 region: CASSFLEGAHGYTF. In DNA form, the CDR3 reads TGTGCCAGCAGCTTTCTAGAGGGGGCCCATGGCTACACCTTC.

The chain is built from TRBV7-2 and TRBJ2-6; no clear D. V lost 4 bases and J lost 0, with 4 bases in between. CDR3 length: 14 residues. Germline-derived CDR1 and CDR2 are SGHTA and FQGNSA. This CDR3 is CASSSLSGANVLTF. CDR3 nucleotides: TGTGCCAGCAGCTCCCTCTCTGGGGCCAACGTCCTGACTTTC.

J is TRBJ1-1 and V is TRBV5-6, with 8 bases identical to TRBD1. This CDR3 has 14 residues. Per the germline V gene, CDR1 is SGHDT and CDR2 is YYEEEE. V lost 4 bases, J lost 8 bases, and 10 bases stayed unmatched. CDR3 sequence reads: CASSRDRGDFEAFF. The CDR3 nucleotides are TGTGCCAGCAGCCGAGACAGGGGAGATTTCGAAGCTTTCTTT.

This clone was detected only once. The J gene is TRBJ2-3, the V gene TRBV3-1 (or the pseudogene TRBV3-2), with 7 bases fitting TRBD2. This CDR3 is built from 18 residues. Germline assignment: CDR1 LGHDT and CDR2 YNNKEL (reference sequence). V lost 4 bases and J lost 3; bases outside the gene matches: 16. CDR3 region: CASSLQYPGRGRTDTQYF. CDR3 in DNA: TGTGCCAGCAGCCTGCAATATCCCGGGCGGGGGAGGACAGATACGCAGTATTTT.

The chain couples TRBV27 to TRBJ1-2; D might be TRBD1 (6 bases). Germline CDR1 is MNHEY and CDR2 is SMNVEV (reference sequence). Trimming cost V 5 bases and J 4 bases, with 11 bases left between them. This CDR3 has 13 amino acids. The CDR3 protein is CASSERGLYGYTF. The CDR3, as DNA: TGTGCCAGCAGTGAGCGGGGGCTCTATGGCTACACCTTC.

The genes are TRBV2 and TRBJ2-3; D is perhaps TRBD2 (6 bases). The CDR3 loop spans 16 amino acids. The V end lost 3 bases, the J end lost 2 bases, and 15 bases lay between the germline ends. Germline V gene lookup returns CDR1 SNHLY and CDR2 FYNNEI. The chain's CDR3 is CASSEAGSGPTDTQYF. The CDR3 DNA reads TGTGCCAGCAGTGAGGCGGGTAGCGGACCCACAGATACGCAGTATTTT.

This chain links TRBV4-1 with TRBJ2-1, with TRBD1 identical over 8 bases. Trimming cost V 4 bases and J 8 bases; bases outside gene matches: 7. The germline gives CDR1 MGHRA, CDR2 YSYEKL. The CDR3 is 14 residues long. CDR3 in amino acids: CASSRDRGIDEQFF. CDR3 nucleotides: TGCGCCAGCAGCCGCGACAGGGGTATCGATGAGCAGTTCTTC.

The chain is built from TRBV10-3 and TRBJ2-5; 7 bases are shared with TRBD2. The length of the CDR3 is 13 residues. V was pared by 10 bases and J by 4 bases, with 9 bases of the junction left unmatched. Per germline, CDR1 ENHRY and CDR2 SYGVKD. The CDR3 loop reads CANAGDSAETQYF. As DNA, the CDR3 is TGTGCCAATGCGGGGGACTCAGCAGAGACCCAGTACTTC.

This chain joins TRBV6-1 and TRBJ1-2; perhaps TRBD1 as D (6 bases). The V end lost 8 bases, the J end lost 8 bases, and 21 bases lay between the germline ends. The length of the CDR3 is 14 residues. Germline-derived CDR1 and CDR2 are MNHNS and SASEGT. CDR3: CASSSPAGGGGYTF. The CDR3 DNA reads as TGTGCCAGCTCTTCCCCCGCGGGCGGGGGCGGCTACACCTTC.

This chain connects TRBV3-1 (or the pseudogene TRBV3-2) to TRBJ1-4, with 8 bases aligning to TRBD1. V lost 4 bases to trimming and J lost 8 bases; unmatched junction nucleotides: 12. The CDR3 sequence is 16 residues long. CDR1 is LGHDT and CDR2 is YNNKEL in the germline V gene (reference sequence). In nucleotides, the CDR3 is TGTGCCAGCAGCCTATCCTTGGACAGGGCCGTAGAAAAACTGTTTTTT. Translated, it gives CASSLSLDRAVEKLFF.

This sequence joins TRBV7-9 and TRBJ2-3; tentative D call: TRBD2 (6 bases). The V end lost 6 bases, the J end lost 1 base, and 8 bases lay between the germline ends. In germline, CDR1 is SEHNR, CDR2 FQNEAQ (reference sequence). The CDR3 runs to 13 residues. The chain's CDR3 is CASSQRGTDTQYF. CDR3 DNA sequence: TGTGCCAGCAGTCAGCGGGGCACAGATACGCAGTATTTT.

This sequence joins TRBV13 and TRBJ1-4; 8 positions match TRBD1. Germline loops: CDR1 PRHDT, CDR2 FYEKMQ (reference sequence). The J segment lost 6 bases and the V segment lost 2 bases, leaving 5 bases of the junction unmatched. This CDR3 has 15 residues. DNA for the CDR3: TGTGCCAGCAGCTTAAGGACAGGGATGTATGAAAAACTGTTTTTT. Translated, it gives CASSLRTGMYEKLFF.

The rearrangement uses TRBV5-1 and TRBJ2-3; the match to TRBD2 covers 7 bases. V trimming: 0 bases; J trimming: 5 bases; junction bases outside the gene matches: 3. The length of the CDR3 is 14 residues. Germline V gene lookup returns CDR1 SGHRS and CDR2 YFSETQ. The CDR3, as DNA: TGCGCCAGCAGCTTGGCGGGGGGAGAAGATACGCAGTATTTT. Its translation: CASSLAGGEDTQYF.